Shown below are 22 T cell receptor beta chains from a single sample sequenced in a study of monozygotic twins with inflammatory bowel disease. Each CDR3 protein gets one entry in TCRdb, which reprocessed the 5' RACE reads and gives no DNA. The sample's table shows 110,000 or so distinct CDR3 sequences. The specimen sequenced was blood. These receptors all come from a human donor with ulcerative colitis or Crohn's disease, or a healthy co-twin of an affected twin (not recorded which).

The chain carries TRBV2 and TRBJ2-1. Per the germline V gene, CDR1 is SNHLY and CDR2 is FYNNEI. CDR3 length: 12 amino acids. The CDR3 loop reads CASSERGFEQFF.

The CDR3 here is CASSISVDPSYEQYF. The chain is built from TRBV19 and TRBJ2-7. There are 15 residues in the CDR3. Germline lookup yields CDR1 LNHDA and CDR2 SQIVND (reference sequence).

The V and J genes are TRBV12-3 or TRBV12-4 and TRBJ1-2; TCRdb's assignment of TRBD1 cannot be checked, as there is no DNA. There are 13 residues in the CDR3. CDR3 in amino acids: CASRPGGGYGYTF.

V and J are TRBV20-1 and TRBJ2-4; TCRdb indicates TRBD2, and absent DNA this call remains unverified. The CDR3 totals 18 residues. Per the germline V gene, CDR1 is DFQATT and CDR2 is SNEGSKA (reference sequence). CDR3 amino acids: CSADSTSGGGLAKNIQYF.

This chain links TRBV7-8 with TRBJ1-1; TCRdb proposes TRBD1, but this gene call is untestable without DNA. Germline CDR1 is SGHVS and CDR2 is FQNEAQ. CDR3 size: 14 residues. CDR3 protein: CASSPRPGSTEAFF.

The CDR3 sequence is CASSPSLSGFYEQYF. The chain carries TRBV3-1 and TRBJ2-7. CDR1 LGHDT and CDR2 YNNKEL come from the germline V gene (reference sequence). This CDR3 is 15 amino acids long.

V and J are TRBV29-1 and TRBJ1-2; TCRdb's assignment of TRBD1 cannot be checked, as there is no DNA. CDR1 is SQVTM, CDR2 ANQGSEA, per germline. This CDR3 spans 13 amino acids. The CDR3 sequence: CSGLAATGSGYTF.

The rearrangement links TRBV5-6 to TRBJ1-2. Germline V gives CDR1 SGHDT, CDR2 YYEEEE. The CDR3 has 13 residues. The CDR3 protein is CASSLRDDYGYTF.

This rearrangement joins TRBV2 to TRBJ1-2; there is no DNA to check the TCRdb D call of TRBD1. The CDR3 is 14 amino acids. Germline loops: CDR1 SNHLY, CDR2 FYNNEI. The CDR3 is CASSVNRGTYGYTF.

Here the CDR3 reads CASSLLRTSANTGELFF. The V gene is TRBV12-3 or TRBV12-4, the J gene TRBJ2-2; TCRdb calls TRBD2, which cannot be checked without DNA. CDR3 length equals 17 residues.

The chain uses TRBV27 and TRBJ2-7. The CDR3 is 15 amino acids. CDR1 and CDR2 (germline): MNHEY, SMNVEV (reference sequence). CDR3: CASSLSSGVPYEQYF.

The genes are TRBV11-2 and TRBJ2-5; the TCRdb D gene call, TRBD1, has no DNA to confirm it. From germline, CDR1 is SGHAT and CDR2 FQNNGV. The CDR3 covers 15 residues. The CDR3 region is CASSLRTGLQETQYF.

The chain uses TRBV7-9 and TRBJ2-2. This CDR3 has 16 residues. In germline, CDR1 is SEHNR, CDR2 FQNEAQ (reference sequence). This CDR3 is CASSSLLTTNTGELFF.

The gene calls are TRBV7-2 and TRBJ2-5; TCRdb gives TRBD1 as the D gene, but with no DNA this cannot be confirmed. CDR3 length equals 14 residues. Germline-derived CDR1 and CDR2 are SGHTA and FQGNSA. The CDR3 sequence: CASSQDRYEETQYF.

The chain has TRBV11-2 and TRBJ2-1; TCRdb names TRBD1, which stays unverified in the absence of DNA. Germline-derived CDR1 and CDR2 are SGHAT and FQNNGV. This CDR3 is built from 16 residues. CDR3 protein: CASSPLQGGSYNEQFF.

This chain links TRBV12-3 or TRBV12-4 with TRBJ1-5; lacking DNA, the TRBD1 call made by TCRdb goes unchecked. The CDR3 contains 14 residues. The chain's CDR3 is CASSSRQADQPQHF.

The CDR3 sequence is CASSNANSYNEQFF. The chain employs TRBV25-1 and TRBJ2-1; TCRdb indicates TRBD2, and absent DNA this call remains unverified. The CDR3 is made up of 14 amino acids. The germline gives CDR1 MGHDK, CDR2 SYGVNS.

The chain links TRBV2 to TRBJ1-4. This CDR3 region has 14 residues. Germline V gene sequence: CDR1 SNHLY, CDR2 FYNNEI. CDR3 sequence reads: CASSDLPRREKLFF.

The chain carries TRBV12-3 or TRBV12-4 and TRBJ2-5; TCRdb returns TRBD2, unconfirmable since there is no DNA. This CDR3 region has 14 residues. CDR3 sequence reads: CASSPSGRQETQYF.

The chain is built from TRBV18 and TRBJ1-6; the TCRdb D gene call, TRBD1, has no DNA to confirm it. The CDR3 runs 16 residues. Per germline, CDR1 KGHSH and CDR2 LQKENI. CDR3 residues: CASSEYDRTYNSPLHF. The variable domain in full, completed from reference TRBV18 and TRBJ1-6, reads NAGVMQNPRHLVRRRGQEARLRCSPMKGHSHVYWYRQLPEEGLKFMVYLQKENIIDESGMPKERFSAEFPKEGPSILRIQQVVRGDSAAYFCASSEYDRTYNSPLHFGNGTRLTVT.

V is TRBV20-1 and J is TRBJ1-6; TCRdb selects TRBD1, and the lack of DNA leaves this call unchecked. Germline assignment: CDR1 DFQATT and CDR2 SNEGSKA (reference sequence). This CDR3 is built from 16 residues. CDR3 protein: CSARVPASSYNSPLHF.

CDR3 amino acids: CASSLQGYSPLHF. The genes are TRBV11-3 and TRBJ1-6; the D call from TCRdb, TRBD1, cannot be confirmed without DNA. Germline CDR1 is SGHNT and CDR2 is YENEEA. The CDR3 has 13 amino acids.